The following is a T cell receptor beta chain sequence with its context. What antigen it recognizes has not been identified. Base qualities are missing; no much larger clone stands one base away. The sample carries other DNA sequences with the same CDR3. Counted from cysteine to phenylalanine, this CDR3 has 13 amino acids. The only DNA kept is the CDR3, 39 bases in frame from the first base. The germline V gene specifies SGHTA as CDR1 and FQGTGA as CDR2. Trimming costs V 1 base and J 0 bases, and their ends lie 1 base apart. Using the deep immunoSEQ assay, TCR CDR3 regions were amplified from genomic DNA by multiplex PCR. Extracted genomic DNA from each cell subset was spread evenly across all wells of several immunoSEQ 96-well plates, with each plate serving as a replicate. For sorted subsets, each replicate PCR was loaded with roughly 190 ng genomic DNA, equivalent to approximately 33,000 T cell genomes. Purified libraries were quantified with a Qubit 3.0 fluorometer, sized on a Bioanalyzer 2100, and re-quantified with the KAPA Library Quantification kit. A separate single-read 150-cycle Illumina NextSeq 550 flow cell was used to sequence each immunoSEQ 96-well plate. Concerning the study's data processing: The immunoSEQ output contained only junctional sequences without quality scores, so filtering could not match that applied to full-length reads. Sequences were annotated with PyIR, a Python wrapper for IgBLAST v1.9, and V/J genes and CDR3 were assigned using IMGT germline references. Reads were removed for weak V/J assignments (E-value above 1e-6), missing CDR3, stop codons, out-of-frame junctions, or ambiguous translated residues. V3J clonotypes were defined by identical inferred V gene, J gene, and CDR3 amino acid sequence. The percentage overlap between two repertoires was calculated by dividing the number of shared unique clonotypes by the size of the smaller repertoire. Richness of each repertoire was evaluated using RTK rarefaction, the Chao1 estimator, and Recon v2.1 estimates of unobserved clonotypes. For all TCRbeta clonotypes obtained by the gDNA method from several donors, generation probabilities were computed with OLGA. Not all clones reach the TCRdb copy of this immuneACCESS table, which keeps in-frame sequences only. Checked studies attribute under half of the gap to unresolved V genes and leave the rest unexplained. V and J calls and clone size are as listed in that table; D and trimming were resolved from the DNA. This sample lists about 2 million clones; roughly 94% were detected once. Together, the top ten hold roughly 1% of the sample.

CD8 naive samples were CD45RO-negative cells positively selected for CCR7, giving a CD45RA+CCR7+ population that excluded TemRA cells. Donors were healthy HIV-negative adults with no recently reported acute infections or vaccinations. Every donor was a Caucasian adult residing in Nashville, Tennessee, USA. Blood was collected by leukapheresis, and PBMCs were isolated by Ficoll-Histopaque density gradient centrifugation and then cryopreserved in liquid nitrogen vapor phase. Purity and quantity of every magnetically sorted T cell population were checked by analytical flow cytometry. Each sorted fraction had its genomic DNA isolated and then quantified by UV absorbance on a Nanodrop 2000c. These data come from a study of shared clonotypes between healthy human individuals (dated by TCRdb to the early 2020s). About the full investigation: The cohort included a few men and two women between 18 and 49 years of age. Leukapheresis yielded between about 0.9 and 10 billion PBMCs per donor. The study deeply sequenced blood TCR repertoires of several healthy adults to estimate repertoire size and the extent of clonotype sharing between individuals. Libraries were prepared and TCR repertoires were sequenced by different laboratories using diverse techniques, in order to increase sequencing depth and limit assay-specific biases. For each donor, CD4 naive and CD4 memory were each run on three plates, CD8 naive on two plates, and CD8 memory on one plate. What the study reported, not specific to this receptor: Across a few donors, approximately 4.9% of naive CD4, around 3.3% of naive CD8, 2.3% of memory CD4, and approximately 0.4% of memory CD8 clonotypes were shared. Incomplete sequencing was indicated by rarefaction of sorted-subset datasets, despite the large sequencing depth. Sampling was restricted to blood, and TCR repertoires in tissue are likely to differ from TCR repertoires in blood. Compared with non-shared clonotypes, the clonotypes found in all four sorted-subset donors had higher generation probabilities. Estimated clonotype richness was generally larger for naive than for memory subsets. Based on pairwise subsampling, the degree of clonotype sharing among donors was expected to be affected by sequencing depth. Because the study included only a small number of donors, the genetic and exposure-history diversity represented was limited.

Source material: naive CD8+ T cells sorted from blood. What the cell subset or site label conveys for this sample: CD45RA+CCR7+. This receptor was identified in a man younger than 30 in good health. Recombination joined TRBV7-3 with TRBJ2-1; no confident D gene assignment can be made. Read as DNA, the sequence is TGTGCCAGCAGCTTAAGCTCCTACAATGAGCAGTTCTTC. Its product reads: CASSLSSYNEQFF.